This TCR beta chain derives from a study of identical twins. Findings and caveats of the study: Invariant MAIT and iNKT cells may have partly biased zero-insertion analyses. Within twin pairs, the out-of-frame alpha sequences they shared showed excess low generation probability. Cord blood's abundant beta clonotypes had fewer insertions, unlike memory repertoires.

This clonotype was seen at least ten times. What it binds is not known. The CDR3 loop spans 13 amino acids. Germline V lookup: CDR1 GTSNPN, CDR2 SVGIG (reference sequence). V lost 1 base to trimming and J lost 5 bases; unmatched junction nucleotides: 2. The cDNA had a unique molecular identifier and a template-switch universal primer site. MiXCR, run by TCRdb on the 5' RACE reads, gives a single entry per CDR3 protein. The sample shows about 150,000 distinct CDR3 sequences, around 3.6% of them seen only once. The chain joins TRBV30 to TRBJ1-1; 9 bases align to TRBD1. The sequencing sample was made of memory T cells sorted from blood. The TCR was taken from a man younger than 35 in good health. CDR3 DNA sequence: TGTGCCTGGAGTGGACAGGGGGGAACTGAAGCTTTCTTT. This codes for CAWSGQGGTEAFF.